Below are 5 T cell receptor beta chains sequenced from a single sample in a study of early T cells in non-severe SARS-CoV-2 infection. TCRdb itself ran the 5' RACE reads through MiXCR, one entry per CDR3 protein. The repertoire consists of about 70,000 distinct CDR3 sequences, with about 4.6% occurring once and the leading ten covering 3.5% to 4%. The specimen was whole blood, collected at baseline. These receptors all stem from an adult who was a healthcare worker with PCR-confirmed SARS-CoV-2 infection or an uninfected control (not recorded which). The donor label of this sample is uncertain.

In its sample, this clonotype was seen a few times. The rearrangement links TRBV7-2 to TRBJ1-3; a weak D match, TRBD1 (6 bases). V lost 4 bases and J lost 4, with 20 bases in between. The CDR3 is 17 residues long. CDR1 SGHTA and CDR2 FQGNSA come from the germline V gene. The CDR3 spells CASSSVGQGISGNTIYF. The CDR3 coding sequence is TGTGCCAGCAGCTCAGTGGGCCAGGGGATCTCCGGAAACACCATATATTTT. The full variable domain, its missing parts supplied by reference TRBV7-2 and TRBJ1-3, is GAGVSQSPSNKVTEKGKDVELRCDPISGHTALYWYRQSLGQGLEFLIYFQGNSAPDKSGLPSDRFSAERTGGSVSTLTIQRTQQEDSAVYLCASSSVGQGISGNTIYFGEGSWLTVV.

This clonotype has at least ten counts. The rearrangement links TRBV11-2 to TRBJ2-1; 12 nucleotides match TRBD2. Germline V gene sequence: CDR1 SGHAT, CDR2 FQNNGV. This CDR3 has 18 residues. V lost 0 bases, J lost 6 bases, and 9 bases stayed unmatched. CDR3 amino acids: CASSLDPSGGAAFNEQFF. The CDR3 nucleotides read TGTGCCAGCAGCTTAGACCCTAGCGGGGGGGCGGCGTTCAATGAGCAGTTCTTC.

This clonotype was seen a few times. V and J are TRBV28 and TRBJ1-2; weak D call: TRBD1 (5 bases). Germline V gene data show CDR1 as MDHEN and CDR2 as SYDVKM. CDR3 length: 14 amino acids. V was clipped by 5 bases and J by 5 bases, with 15 bases between them. This CDR3 is CASSPPGQYYGYTF. CDR3 nucleotide sequence: TGTGCCAGCAGTCCGCCGGGGCAATATTATGGCTACACCTTC.

This clonotype counts as medium-sized. V usage is TRBV6-6 and J usage is TRBJ1-5; possibly TRBD1 for D (5 bases). Germline V CDR1 and CDR2: MNHNY, SVGAGI (reference sequence). V gave up 2 bases and J gave up 2 bases, with 10 bases separating them. There are 15 residues in the CDR3. The CDR3 spells CASSYMRGGNQPQHF. The CDR3 DNA is TGTGCCAGCAGTTACATGAGGGGCGGCAATCAGCCCCAGCATTTT.

This clonotype was detected a few times. V usage is TRBV11-2 and J usage is TRBJ2-7; D is unclear. In germline, CDR1 is SGHAT, CDR2 FQNNGV. Trimming took off 5 bases at V and 0 bases at J, with 8 bases between the two ends. CDR3 length: 13 residues. DNA for the CDR3: TGTGCCAGCAGCACCGGAGACTCCTACGAGCAGTACTTC. Translation gives CASSTGDSYEQYF.